These T cell receptor beta chains were read from a single sample in a study of control samples from healthy donors and cancer patients. Libraries were prepared by immunoSEQ multiplex PCR; TCRdb keeps only in-frame clonotypes and omits some of them. The sample holds about 100,000 clones, about 90% seen once. Sequenced input: blood. The source is a woman in her forties or fifties in good health. The CDR3 runs from the conserved cysteine through the conserved F or W. The D gene is left open where the match is weak. The listing skips clone size in some rows; elsewhere it reads once, few, many or a size class.

v_gene: TRBV5-1
j_gene: TRBJ1-2
d_gene: -
abundance: -
CDR3aa: CASSQGMNGYTF
CDR3nt: TGCGCCAGCAGTCAAGGCATGAATGGCTACACCTTC

v_gene: TRBV11-3
j_gene: TRBJ2-1
d_gene: -
abundance: -
CDR3aa: CASSLDRLAGNEQFF
CDR3nt: TGTGCCAGCAGCTTAGATCGGCTAGCCGGCAATGAGCAGTTCTTC

v_gene: TRBV7-9
j_gene: TRBJ1-1
d_gene: -
abundance: once
CDR3aa: CASSSEVGQTLNTEAFF
CDR3nt: TGTGCCAGCAGCTCGGAGGTGGGTCAAACACTGAACACTGAAGCTTTCTTT

v_gene: TRBV12-3/TRBV12-4
j_gene: TRBJ2-2
d_gene: -
abundance: -
CDR3aa: CASSLWNTGELFF
CDR3nt: TGTGCCAGCAGTTTGTGGAACACCGGGGAGCTGTTTTTT

v_gene: TRBV18
j_gene: TRBJ2-2
d_gene: TRBD2
abundance: -
CDR3aa: CASSPRLAGGPNGELFF
CDR3nt: TGTGCCAGCTCACCACGACTAGCGGGAGGGCCCAACGGGGAGCTGTTTTTT

v_gene: TRBV6-5
j_gene: TRBJ1-2
d_gene: TRBD1
abundance: -
CDR3aa: CASSFGQDGNYGYTF
CDR3nt: TGTGCCAGCAGTTTCGGACAGGATGGAAACTATGGCTACACCTTC

v_gene: TRBV18
j_gene: TRBJ2-2
d_gene: -
abundance: -
CDR3aa: CASWGQGLNTGELFF
CDR3nt: TGTGCCAGCTGGGGCCAGGGATTGAACACCGGGGAGCTGTTTTTT

v_gene: TRBV4-1
j_gene: TRBJ2-2
d_gene: TRBD1
abundance: -
CDR3aa: CASSQAQGKNTGELFF
CDR3nt: TGCGCCAGCAGCCAAGCACAGGGGAAGAACACCGGGGAGCTGTTTTTT

v_gene: TRBV27
j_gene: TRBJ1-4
d_gene: -
abundance: -
CDR3aa: CASSFRPATNEKLFF
CDR3nt: TGTGCCAGCAGTTTCCGTCCAGCAACTAATGAAAAACTGTTTTTT

v_gene: TRBV5-4
j_gene: TRBJ2-1
d_gene: -
abundance: once
CDR3aa: CASSPSASSYNEQFF
CDR3nt: TGTGCCAGCAGCCCTAGCGCAAGCTCCTACAATGAGCAGTTCTTC